These T cell receptor beta chains were read from a single sample in a study of cytomegalovirus exposure and HLA in healthy donors. TCRdb's table, derived via immunoSEQ multiplex PCR, lists solely in-frame clones and lacks some. The sample yields about 110,000 clones, roughly 95% seen once. Specimen: PBMCs. These receptors were collected from a woman between 18 and 29 years old in good health and CMV-seronegative. CDR3s include the opening cysteine and the closing phenylalanine or tryptophan. D genes are given only for firm matches.

V: TRBV30
D: .
CDR3: CAFSRGVEDTQYF

V: TRBV5-1
D: TRBD1
CDR3: CASSLAAGGYGYTF

V: TRBV14
D: TRBD2
CDR3: CASSQFGLDLREQFF

V: TRBV5-1
D: TRBD2
CDR3: CASSLEPGLPQYF

V: TRBV19
D: .
CDR3: CASSPRRGQETQYF

V: TRBV9
D: TRBD2
CDR3: CASSPSSGGGWETQYF

V: TRBV4-3
D: TRBD1
CDR3: CASSQDAGTGNYGYTF

V: TRBV7-9
D: .
CDR3: CASSSTRGLSNQPQHF

V: TRBV27
D: .
CDR3: CASSLDKNTEAFF

V: TRBV5-1
D: .
CDR3: CASRGGDSYGYTF

V: TRBV5-5
D: .
CDR3: CASSFLVSGEMNTEAFF